This T cell receptor beta chain is from a study of early T cells in non-severe SARS-CoV-2 infection. Study in general: The input, bulk RNA from unsorted whole blood, was sequenced, and chains were unpaired. Findings and caveats of the study: Comparison of clonotypes with VDJdb favored anti-spike CD8 responses while missing private and CD4 specificities.

As regards this clonotype: Its antigen remains unidentified.

Attachment of unique molecular identifiers to individual cDNA molecules was performed. MiXCR was run by TCRdb on the 5' RACE reads, yielding one entry per CDR3 protein. The sample includes under 60,000 distinct CDR3 sequences, 7% to 10% of them seen just once. Germline V CDR1 and CDR2: SGHAT, FQDESV (reference sequence). The length of the CDR3 is 13 residues. The trim removed 5 bases at V and 4 bases at J, leaving 2 bases unmatched. The receptor comes from an adult who was a healthcare worker with PCR-confirmed SARS-CoV-2 infection or an uninfected control (not recorded which). The V call is TRBV11-1, the J call TRBJ1-2; TRBD1 matches 9 bases. Sequencing was performed on whole blood. This CDR3 is CASSRDRAYGYTF. DNA of the CDR3: TGTGCCAGCAGCCGGGACAGGGCCTATGGCTACACCTTC. Looking up the rest from reference TRBV11-1 and TRBJ1-2 gives the full variable domain: EAEVAQSPRYKITEKSQAVAFWCDPISGHATLYWYRQILGQGPELLVQFQDESVVDDSQLPKDRFSAERLKGVDSTLKIQPAELGDSAMYLCASSRDRAYGYTFGSGTRLTVV.